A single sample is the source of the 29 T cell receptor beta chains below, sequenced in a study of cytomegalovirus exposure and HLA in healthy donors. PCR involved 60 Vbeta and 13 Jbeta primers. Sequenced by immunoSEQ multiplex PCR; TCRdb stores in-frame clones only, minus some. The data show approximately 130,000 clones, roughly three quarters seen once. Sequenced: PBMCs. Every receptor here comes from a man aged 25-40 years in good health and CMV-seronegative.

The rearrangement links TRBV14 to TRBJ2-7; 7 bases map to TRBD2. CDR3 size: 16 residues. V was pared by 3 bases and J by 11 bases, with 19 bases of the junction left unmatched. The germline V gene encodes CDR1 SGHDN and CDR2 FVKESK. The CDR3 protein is CASSHTRGGATLGKYF. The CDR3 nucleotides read TGTGCCAGCAGCCATACCCGGGGAGGGGCCACCCTGGGGAAGTACTTC.

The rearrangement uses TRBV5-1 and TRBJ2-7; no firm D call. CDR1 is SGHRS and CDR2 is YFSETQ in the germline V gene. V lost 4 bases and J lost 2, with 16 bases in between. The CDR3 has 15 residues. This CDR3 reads CASSLLSSGTYEQYF. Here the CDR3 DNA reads TGCGCCAGCAGCCTCCTATCCTCGGGTACCTACGAGCAGTACTTC. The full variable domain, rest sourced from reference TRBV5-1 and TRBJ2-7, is KAGVTQTPRYLIKTRGQQVTLSCSPISGHRSVSWYQQTPGQGLQFLFEYFSETQRNKGNFPGRFSGRQFSNSRSEMNVSTLELGDSALYLCASSLLSSGTYEQYFGPGTRLTVT.

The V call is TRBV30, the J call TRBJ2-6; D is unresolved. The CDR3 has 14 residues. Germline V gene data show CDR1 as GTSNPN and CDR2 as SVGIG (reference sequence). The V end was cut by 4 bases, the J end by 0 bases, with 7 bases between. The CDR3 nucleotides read TGTGCCTGGAACATTAACTCTGGGGCCAACGTCCTGACTTTC. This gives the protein CAWNINSGANVLTF.

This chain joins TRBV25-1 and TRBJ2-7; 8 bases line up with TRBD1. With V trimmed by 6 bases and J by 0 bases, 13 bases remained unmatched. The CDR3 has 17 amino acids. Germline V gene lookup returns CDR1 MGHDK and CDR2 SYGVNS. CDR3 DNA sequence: TGTGCCAGCAGCCCTCTCCGGACAGGGATTAGCTCCTACGAGCAGTACTTC. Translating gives CASSPLRTGISSYEQYF.

The chain's CDR3 is CASSQYAGYTEAFF. The CDR3 bases are TGCGCCAGCAGCCAATATGCAGGGTACACTGAAGCTTTCTTT. The rearrangement joins TRBV4-3 to TRBJ1-1; TRBD1 is a possible D gene (5 bases). The CDR3 contains 14 residues. CDR1 is LGHNA, CDR2 YSLEER, per germline. V was cut by 2 bases and J by 3 bases, with 10 bases left in between.

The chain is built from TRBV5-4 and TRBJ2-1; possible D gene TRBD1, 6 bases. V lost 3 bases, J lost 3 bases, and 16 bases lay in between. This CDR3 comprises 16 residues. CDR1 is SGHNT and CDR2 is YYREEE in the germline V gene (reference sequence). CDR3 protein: CASSSPSAGDYNEQFF. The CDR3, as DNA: TGTGCCAGCAGCTCCCCTTCCGCAGGGGACTACAATGAGCAGTTCTTC.

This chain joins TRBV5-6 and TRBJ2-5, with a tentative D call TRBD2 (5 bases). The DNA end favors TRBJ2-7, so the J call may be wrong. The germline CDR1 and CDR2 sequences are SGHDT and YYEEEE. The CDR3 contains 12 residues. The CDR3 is CASSLAGNEQYF. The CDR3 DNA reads TGTGCCAGCAGCTTGGCCGGGAACGAGCAGTACTTC.

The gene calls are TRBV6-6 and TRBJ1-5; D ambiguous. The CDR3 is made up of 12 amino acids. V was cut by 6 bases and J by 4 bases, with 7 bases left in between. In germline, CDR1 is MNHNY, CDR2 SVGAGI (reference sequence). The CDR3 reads CASSRNNQPQHF. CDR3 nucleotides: TGTGCCAGCAGCCGTAATAATCAGCCCCAGCATTTT.

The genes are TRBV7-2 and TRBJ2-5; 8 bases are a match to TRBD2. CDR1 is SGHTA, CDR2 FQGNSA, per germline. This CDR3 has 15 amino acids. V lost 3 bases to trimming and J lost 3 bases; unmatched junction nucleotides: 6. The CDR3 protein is CASSLWAGGKETQYF. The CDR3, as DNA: TGTGCCAGCAGCTTGTGGGCGGGAGGCAAAGAGACCCAGTACTTC.

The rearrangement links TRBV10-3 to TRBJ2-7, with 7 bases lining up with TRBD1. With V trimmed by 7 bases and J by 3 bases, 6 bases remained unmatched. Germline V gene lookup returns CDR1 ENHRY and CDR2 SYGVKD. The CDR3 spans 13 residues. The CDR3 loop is CAITEGAGYEQYF. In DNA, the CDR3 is TGTGCCATCACCGAGGGGGCTGGCTACGAGCAGTACTTC.

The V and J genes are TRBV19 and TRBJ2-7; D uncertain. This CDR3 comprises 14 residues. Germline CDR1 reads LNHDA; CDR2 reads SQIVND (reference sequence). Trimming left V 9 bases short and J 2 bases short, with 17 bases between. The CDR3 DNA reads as TGTGCCAGCCAACACCACGAGGCTCCCTACGAGCAGTACTTC. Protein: CASQHHEAPYEQYF.

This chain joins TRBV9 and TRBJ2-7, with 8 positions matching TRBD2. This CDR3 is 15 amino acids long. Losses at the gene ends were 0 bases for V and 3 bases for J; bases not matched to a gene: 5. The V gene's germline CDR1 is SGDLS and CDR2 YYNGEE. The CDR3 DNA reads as TGTGCCAGCAGCGTAGGGGATCTAGCGGGCTACGAGCAGTACTTC. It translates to CASSVGDLAGYEQYF.

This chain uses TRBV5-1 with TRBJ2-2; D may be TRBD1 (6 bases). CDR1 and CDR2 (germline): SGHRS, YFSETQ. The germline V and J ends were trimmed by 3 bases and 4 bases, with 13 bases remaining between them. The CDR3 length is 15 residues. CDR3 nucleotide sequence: TGCGCCAGCAGCTGGACAGAGCTCTTCACCGGGGAGCTGTTTTTT. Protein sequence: CASSWTELFTGELFF.

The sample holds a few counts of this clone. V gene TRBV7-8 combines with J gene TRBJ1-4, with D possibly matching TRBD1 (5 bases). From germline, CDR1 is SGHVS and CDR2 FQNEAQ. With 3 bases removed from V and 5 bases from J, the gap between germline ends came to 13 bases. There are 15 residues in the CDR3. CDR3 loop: CASSLGGKPNEKLFF. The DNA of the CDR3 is TGTGCCAGCAGCTTGGGGGGGAAGCCCAATGAAAAACTGTTTTTT.

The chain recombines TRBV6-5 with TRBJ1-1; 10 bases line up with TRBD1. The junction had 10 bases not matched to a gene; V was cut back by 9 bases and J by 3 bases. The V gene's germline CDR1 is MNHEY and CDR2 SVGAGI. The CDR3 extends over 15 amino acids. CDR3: CASSRGTGEYTEAFF. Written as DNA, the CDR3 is TGTGCCAGTTCTAGGGGGACAGGGGAGTACACTGAAGCTTTCTTT.

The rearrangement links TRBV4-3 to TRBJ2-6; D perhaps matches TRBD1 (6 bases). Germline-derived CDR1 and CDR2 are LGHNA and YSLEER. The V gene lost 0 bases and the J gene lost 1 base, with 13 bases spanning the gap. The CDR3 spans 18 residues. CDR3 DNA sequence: TGCGCCAGCAGCCAAGATTCAGGGGCCTGGTCTGGGGCCAACGTCCTGACTTTC. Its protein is CASSQDSGAWSGANVLTF.

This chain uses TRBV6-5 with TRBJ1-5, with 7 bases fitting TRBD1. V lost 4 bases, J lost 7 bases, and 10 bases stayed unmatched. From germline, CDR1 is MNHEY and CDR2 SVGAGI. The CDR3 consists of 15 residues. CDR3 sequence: CASSSDRVGWQPQHF. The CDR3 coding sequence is TGTGCCAGCAGTTCAGACAGGGTGGGGTGGCAGCCCCAGCATTTT.

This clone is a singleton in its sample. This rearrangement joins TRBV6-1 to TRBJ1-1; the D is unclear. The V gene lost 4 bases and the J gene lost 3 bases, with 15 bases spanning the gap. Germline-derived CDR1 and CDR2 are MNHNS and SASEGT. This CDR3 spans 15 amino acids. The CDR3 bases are TGTGCCAGCAGTGTCCTCCCCGACCGGGACACTGAAGCTTTCTTT. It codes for CASSVLPDRDTEAFF.

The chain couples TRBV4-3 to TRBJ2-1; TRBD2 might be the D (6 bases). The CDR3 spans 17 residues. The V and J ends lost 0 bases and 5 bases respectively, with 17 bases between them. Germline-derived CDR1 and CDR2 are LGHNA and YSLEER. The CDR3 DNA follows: TGCGCCAGCAGCCAAGATGGGGCACCCGGGAGAGACAATGAGCAGTTCTTC. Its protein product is CASSQDGAPGRDNEQFF.

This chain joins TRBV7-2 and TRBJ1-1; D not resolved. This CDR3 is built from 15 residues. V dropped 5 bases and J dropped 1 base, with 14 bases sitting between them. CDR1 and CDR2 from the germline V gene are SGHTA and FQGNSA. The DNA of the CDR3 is TGTGCCAGCAGCCCGCAGGCCGACCCGAACACTGAAGCTTTCTTT. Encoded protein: CASSPQADPNTEAFF.

The CDR3 loop is CASSSGTYSNQPQHF. CDR3 nucleotides: TGTGCCAGCAGCTCCGGGACATACTCCAATCAGCCCCAGCATTTT. The rearrangement joins TRBV7-9 to TRBJ1-5; possibly TRBD1 for D (6 bases). Germline assignment: CDR1 SEHNR and CDR2 FQNEAQ (reference sequence). Trimming cost V 4 bases and J 3 bases, with 13 bases left between them. The CDR3 consists of 15 residues.

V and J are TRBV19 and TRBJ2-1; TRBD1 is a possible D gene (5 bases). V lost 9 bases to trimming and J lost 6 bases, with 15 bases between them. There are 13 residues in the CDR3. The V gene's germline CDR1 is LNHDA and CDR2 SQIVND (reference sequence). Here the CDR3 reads CASQGEGVNEQFF. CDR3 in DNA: TGTGCCAGCCAGGGCGAAGGAGTCAATGAGCAGTTCTTC.

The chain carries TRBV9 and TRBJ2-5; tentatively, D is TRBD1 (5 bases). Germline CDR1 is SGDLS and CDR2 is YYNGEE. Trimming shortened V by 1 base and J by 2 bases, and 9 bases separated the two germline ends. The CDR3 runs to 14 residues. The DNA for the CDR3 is TGTGCCAGCAGCGTAACCGACAGACAAGAGACCCAGTACTTC. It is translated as CASSVTDRQETQYF.

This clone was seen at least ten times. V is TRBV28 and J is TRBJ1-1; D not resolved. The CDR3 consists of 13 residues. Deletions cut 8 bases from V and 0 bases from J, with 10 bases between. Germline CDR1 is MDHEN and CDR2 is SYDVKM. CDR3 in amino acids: CASSAPMNTEAFF. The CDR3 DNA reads TGTGCCAGCTCCGCCCCTATGAACACTGAAGCTTTCTTT.

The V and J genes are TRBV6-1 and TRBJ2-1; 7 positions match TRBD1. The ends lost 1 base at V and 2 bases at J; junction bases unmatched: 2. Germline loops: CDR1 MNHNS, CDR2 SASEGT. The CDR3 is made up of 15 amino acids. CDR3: CASSEDRGTYNEQFF. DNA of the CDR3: TGTGCCAGCAGTGAAGACAGGGGAACCTACAATGAGCAGTTCTTC.

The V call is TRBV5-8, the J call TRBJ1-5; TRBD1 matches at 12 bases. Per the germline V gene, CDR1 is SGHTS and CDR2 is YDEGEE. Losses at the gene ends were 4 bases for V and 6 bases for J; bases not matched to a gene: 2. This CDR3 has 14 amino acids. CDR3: CASSQGQGAQPQHF. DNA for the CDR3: TGTGCCAGCAGCCAGGGACAGGGGGCTCAGCCCCAGCATTTT.

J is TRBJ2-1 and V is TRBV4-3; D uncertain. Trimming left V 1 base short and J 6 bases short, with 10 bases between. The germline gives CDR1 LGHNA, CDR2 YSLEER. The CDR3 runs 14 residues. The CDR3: CASSQGEASNEQFF. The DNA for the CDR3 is TGCGCCAGCAGCCAAGGCGAAGCTTCCAATGAGCAGTTCTTC.

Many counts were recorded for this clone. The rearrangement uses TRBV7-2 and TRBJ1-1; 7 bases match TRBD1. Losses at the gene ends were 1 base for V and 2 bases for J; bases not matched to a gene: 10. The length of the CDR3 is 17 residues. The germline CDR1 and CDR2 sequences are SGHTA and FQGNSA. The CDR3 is CASSLGGPRQGNTEAFF. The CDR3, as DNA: TGTGCCAGCAGCTTAGGGGGCCCCCGACAGGGAAACACTGAAGCTTTCTTT.

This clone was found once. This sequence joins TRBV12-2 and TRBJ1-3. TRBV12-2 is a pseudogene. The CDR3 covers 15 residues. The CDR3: CASRFVGGRGNTIYF. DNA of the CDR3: TGTGCAAGTCGCTTCGTCGGAGGGCGGGGAAACACCATATATTTT.